Following are 29 T cell receptor beta chains from one sample sequenced in a study of cytomegalovirus exposure and HLA in healthy donors. The study ran its PCR with 60 Vbeta and 13 Jbeta primers. Clones were sequenced by immunoSEQ multiplex PCR, and TCRdb holds only the in-frame ones, with some missing. Found here are roughly 60,000 clones, roughly four fifths of them singletons; the top ten hold 4.3%. The sample taken for sequencing was PBMCs. These receptor sequences come from a man aged 30-40 years in good health and CMV-seronegative.

The rearrangement links TRBV5-6 to TRBJ2-2; 9 nucleotides line up with TRBD2. With 2 bases clipped from V and 1 base from J, the junction kept 3 bases outside the gene matches. Germline V gene data show CDR1 as SGHDT and CDR2 as YYEEEE. This CDR3 spans 16 amino acids. CDR3 in amino acids: CASSFRLAENTGELFF. CDR3 bases: TGTGCCAGCAGCTTCCGACTAGCGGAGAACACCGGGGAGCTGTTTTTT.

The chain has TRBV6-5 and TRBJ2-3, with 9 nucleotides matching TRBD2. V shed 4 bases, J shed 2 bases, and the junction held 1 base outside the gene matches. The CDR3 totals 14 residues. Germline values: CDR1 MNHEY, CDR2 SVGAGI. The CDR3 loop reads CASSWGLATDTQYF. In nucleotides, the CDR3 is TGTGCCAGCAGTTGGGGACTAGCCACAGATACGCAGTATTTT.

This sequence joins TRBV18 and TRBJ1-2; D unclear. Trimming left V 6 bases short and J 4 bases short, with 12 bases between. Germline V CDR1 and CDR2: KGHSH, LQKENI. There are 13 residues in the CDR3. The CDR3 is CASSGGRIYGYTF. CDR3 in DNA: TGTGCCAGCTCGGGAGGACGGATCTATGGCTACACCTTC. Based on the CDR3 plus reference TRBV18 and TRBJ1-2, the full variable domain is NAGVMQNPRHLVRRRGQEARLRCSPMKGHSHVYWYRQLPEEGLKFMVYLQKENIIDESGMPKERFSAEFPKEGPSILRIQQVVRGDSAAYFCASSGGRIYGYTFGSGTRLTVV.

The chain recombines TRBV19 with TRBJ1-2, with D tentatively TRBD1 (6 bases). Trimming cost V 10 bases and J 5 bases, with 23 bases left between them. The CDR3 sequence is 15 residues long. Germline values: CDR1 LNHDA, CDR2 SQIVND (reference sequence). The CDR3 loop reads CAKQAGALPLYGYTF. Here the CDR3 DNA reads TGTGCCAAACAAGCGGGGGCCCTCCCCCTGTATGGCTACACCTTC.

This chain links TRBV25-1 with TRBJ2-3; no reliable D call. The V end was cut by 2 bases, the J end by 14 bases, with 17 bases between. This CDR3 contains 13 residues. Germline V gives CDR1 MGHDK, CDR2 SYGVNS. As DNA, the CDR3 is TGTGCCAGCAGTGAAGTGGTGCTAGGATCTCTGTATTTT. Translated, it gives CASSEVVLGSLYF. The full variable domain, in which reference TRBV25-1 and TRBJ2-3 provide the parts outside the CDR3, is EADIYQTPRYLVIGTGKKITLECSQTMGHDKMYWYQQDPGMELHLIHYSYGVNSTEKGDLSSESTVSRIRTEHFPLTLESARPSHTSQYLCASSEVVLGSLYFGPGTRLTVL.

This chain links TRBV6-5 with TRBJ1-2; no firm D call. Germline-derived CDR1 and CDR2 are MNHEY and SVGAGI. Trimming removed 5 bases at V and 6 bases at J, with 13 bases between. The CDR3 has 13 residues. CDR3 sequence: CASSPGAEDGYTF. The DNA for the CDR3 is TGTGCCAGCAGTCCGGGAGCTGAGGATGGCTACACCTTC.

This chain connects TRBV19 to TRBJ1-4; 10 bases map to TRBD1. Trimming took 4 bases from V and 3 from J; bases not matched to a gene: 8. CDR1 and CDR2 (germline): LNHDA, SQIVND (reference sequence). The CDR3 covers 17 residues. The CDR3 bases are TGTGCCAGTAGTAAATCGACAGGGGGCTTGGCTAATGAAAAACTGTTTTTT. Residues: CASSKSTGGLANEKLFF. Supplemented by reference TRBV19 and TRBJ1-4, the full variable domain reads DGGITQSPKYLFRKEGQNVTLSCEQNLNHDAMYWYRQDPGQGLRLIYYSQIVNDFQKGDIAEGYSVSREKKESFPLTVTSAQKNPTAFYLCASSKSTGGLANEKLFFGSGTQLSVL.

The rearrangement uses TRBV9 and TRBJ2-1, with 16 positions matching TRBD2. The length of the CDR3 is 18 residues. CDR1 and CDR2 (germline): SGDLS, YYNGEE. V was clipped by 0 bases and J by 8 bases; unmatched bases: 8. The CDR3 nucleotides are TGTGCCAGCAGCGTAGAGGGACTAGCGGGGGGGCCATGGGATGAGCAGTTCTTC. It specifies CASSVEGLAGGPWDEQFF.

This chain joins TRBV2 and TRBJ2-5; the match to TRBD2 covers 8 bases. V gave up 4 bases and J gave up 3 bases; unmatched junction bases: 10. Germline V gene data show CDR1 as SNHLY and CDR2 as FYNNEI. CDR3 length equals 16 residues. Here the CDR3 DNA reads TGTGCCAGCAGTGCCGAGGGGAGCGGGGGCGAAGAGACCCAGTACTTC. Residues: CASSAEGSGGEETQYF.

This sequence joins TRBV7-7 and TRBJ2-7; the D gene is possibly TRBD2 (6 bases). The CDR3 runs to 15 residues. Between the trimmed V and J ends, which lost 5 bases and 5 bases, there was a span of 19 bases. Germline V gives CDR1 SSHAT, CDR2 FNYEAQ (reference sequence). CDR3 in amino acids: CASSPLPGLSHEQYF. CDR3 DNA sequence: TGTGCCAGCAGCCCGCTGCCGGGACTTAGCCACGAGCAGTACTTC. Full variable domain (remainder filled in from reference TRBV7-7 and TRBJ2-7): GAGVSQSPRYKVTKRGQDVTLRCDPISSHATLYWYQQALGQGPEFLTYFNYEAQPDKSGLPSDRFSAERPEGSISTLTIQRTEQRDSAMYRCASSPLPGLSHEQYFGPGTRLTVT.

This chain's CDR3 is CASSHRDFSGEQFF. In nucleotides, the CDR3 is TGCGCCAGCAGCCACCGGGACTTTAGCGGAGAGCAGTTCTTC. This chain connects TRBV4-3 to TRBJ2-1; D may be TRBD2 (6 bases). Germline loops: CDR1 LGHNA, CDR2 YSLEER. V lost 3 bases and J 10 bases, leaving 16 bases between the germline ends. The CDR3 spans 14 residues.

This clone was observed once. In the same sample, other DNA sequences code for this CDR3. The V call is TRBV7-9, the J call TRBJ2-3; 8 positions match TRBD2. V gave up 3 bases and J gave up 6 bases; unmatched junction bases: 8. The CDR3 is 15 residues long. Germline CDR1 is SEHNR and CDR2 is FQNEAQ (reference sequence). CDR3 protein: CASSFRGRPEDTQYF. The CDR3 coding sequence is TGTGCCAGCAGCTTCCGCGGGAGGCCCGAGGATACGCAGTATTTT.

Regarding this clone: The junction departs from the called germline gene at one end, perhaps through a read error. This rearrangement joins TRBV7-7 to TRBJ2-5, with TRBD2 matching 13 bases. The DNA end is more similar to TRBJ2-7, so the J call may be wrong. The CDR3 loop spans 15 amino acids. Germline lookup yields CDR1 SSHAT and CDR2 FNYEAQ (reference sequence). The CDR3 protein is CASSFGTSGNYEQYF. The CDR3 nucleotides read TGTGCTAGCAGCTTTGGGACTAGCGGGAACTACGAGCAGTACTTC.

The chain is built from TRBV2 and TRBJ2-5, with 7 bases lining up with TRBD2. The CDR3 loop spans 12 amino acids. Trimming took 10 bases from V and 5 from J; bases not matched to a gene: 7. The V gene's germline CDR1 is SNHLY and CDR2 FYNNEI. Written as DNA, the CDR3 is TGTGCCACGGCCCGAGCGGGGGAGACCCAGTACTTC. This encodes CATARAGETQYF.

J is TRBJ1-1 and V is TRBV11-3; TRBD1 matches 9 bases. The CDR3 contains 13 residues. V shed 5 bases and J 7 bases; nucleotides not matched to a gene: 5. Germline V gene lookup returns CDR1 SGHNT and CDR2 YENEEA. Written as DNA, the CDR3 is TGTGCCAGCAGCCACGGGACAGGGCTTGAAGCTTTCTTT. The encoded protein is CASSHGTGLEAFF.

The chain uses TRBV19 and TRBJ2-7; the D is unclear. The germline V gene has CDR1 LNHDA and CDR2 SQIVND (reference sequence). The CDR3 runs 13 residues. Trimming took off 0 bases at V and 1 base at J, with 4 bases between the two ends. The DNA of the CDR3 is TGTGCCAGTAGTATAGACGTTTCCTACGAGCAGTACTTC. It yields the protein CASSIDVSYEQYF.

This chain uses TRBV7-8 with TRBJ2-5; D may be TRBD2 (5 bases). The DNA end favors TRBJ2-7, so the J call may be wrong. The CDR3 runs 15 residues. Germline V gene data show CDR1 as SGHVS and CDR2 as FQNEAQ. The CDR3 region is CASSHYSGITYEQYF. The CDR3 bases are TGTGCCAGCAGCCATTACTCGGGGATTACCTACGAGCAGTACTTC.

This chain uses TRBV27 with TRBJ1-2, with D possibly being TRBD1 (5 bases). The CDR3 has 13 amino acids. V shed 6 bases and J shed 2 bases, with 10 bases lying between them. Germline V gene lookup returns CDR1 MNHEY and CDR2 SMNVEV (reference sequence). The DNA for the CDR3 is TGTGCCAGCAGACCGGGACTCAACTATGGCTACACCTTC. It translates to CASRPGLNYGYTF.

The chain couples TRBV18 to TRBJ2-5; D call uncertain. The J call may be incorrect, as the DNA end agrees better with TRBJ2-7. Germline V gives CDR1 KGHSH, CDR2 LQKENI. The CDR3 extends over 14 amino acids. The CDR3 bases are TGTGCCAGCTCACCCGGAGCAGCTTCCTACGAGCAGTACTTC. Translation gives CASSPGAASYEQYF.

The rearrangement uses TRBV9 and TRBJ1-3; D ambiguous. Trimming pared 2 bases from V and 7 bases from J, leaving 16 bases between. Germline V gene sequence: CDR1 SGDLS, CDR2 YYNGEE. The CDR3 runs to 15 residues. The CDR3 here is CASSVLGADGNTIYF. CDR3 coding DNA: TGTGCCAGCAGCGTCCTAGGTGCCGACGGGAACACCATATATTTT.

The genes are TRBV7-6 and TRBJ2-2; the match to TRBD1 covers 8 bases. Losses at the gene ends were 5 bases for V and 0 bases for J; bases not matched to a gene: 5. This CDR3 has 16 amino acids. Germline-derived CDR1 and CDR2 are SGHVS and FNYEAQ. CDR3: CASSTEQGANTGELFF. In DNA, the CDR3 is TGTGCCAGCAGCACGGAACAGGGGGCGAACACCGGGGAGCTGTTTTTT.

This clone was observed a single time. V is TRBV4-1 and J is TRBJ2-3; 13 bases are shared with TRBD2. Germline loops: CDR1 MGHRA, CDR2 YSYEKL. The V segment lost 1 base and the J segment 2 bases; nucleotides outside the gene matches: 3. CDR3 length: 17 residues. CDR3 bases: TGCGCCAGCAGCCAAGGACTAGCGGGAGGACACACAGATACGCAGTATTTT. It yields the protein CASSQGLAGGHTDTQYF.

This clone was seen a single time. The genes are TRBV5-4 and TRBJ1-5; 8 bases align to TRBD1. The J segment lost 4 bases and the V segment lost 0 bases, leaving 6 bases of the junction unmatched. The CDR3 extends over 16 amino acids. Germline loops: CDR1 SGHNT, CDR2 YYREEE (reference sequence). The CDR3 coding sequence is TGTGCCAGCAGCTTGGCTGGACAGGGTTCTAATCAGCCCCAGCATTTT. Protein sequence: CASSLAGQGSNQPQHF.

The chain carries TRBV10-3 and TRBJ2-2; 8 bases are shared with TRBD2. Unmatched junction bases numbered 12, after V lost 6 bases and J lost 6 bases. The germline gives CDR1 ENHRY, CDR2 SYGVKD. This CDR3 is 16 amino acids long. CDR3: CAISPDRGGVPGELFF. CDR3 nucleotide sequence: TGTGCCATCAGCCCTGACCGGGGGGGCGTCCCCGGGGAGCTGTTTTTT.

The gene calls are TRBV30 and TRBJ2-7, with unresolved D. Germline values: CDR1 GTSNPN, CDR2 SVGIG (reference sequence). The CDR3 is 11 residues long. Trimming stripped 3 bases from V and 7 bases from J, with 10 bases between. CDR3 sequence reads: CAWRGFLEQYF. Written as DNA, the CDR3 is TGTGCCTGGAGGGGCTTCCTGGAGCAGTACTTC.

This clone is a singleton in its sample. The chain combines TRBV4-3 with TRBJ1-1; D is unclear. The CDR3 totals 15 residues. V dropped 0 bases and J dropped 0 bases, with 8 bases sitting between them. From germline, CDR1 is LGHNA and CDR2 YSLEER. CDR3 protein: CASSQERVMNTEAFF. CDR3 in DNA: TGCGCCAGCAGCCAAGAGAGAGTTATGAACACTGAAGCTTTCTTT.

The table lists this clone with a count of one. The chain joins TRBV18 to TRBJ1-1; D is possibly TRBD1 (5 bases). The V end was cut by 3 bases, the J end by 1 base, with 9 bases between. CDR1 is KGHSH, CDR2 LQKENI, per germline. The CDR3 length is 14 residues. CDR3 sequence (DNA): TGTGCCAGCTCACCGACAGCATCGAACACTGAAGCTTTCTTT. Translation gives CASSPTASNTEAFF.

The CDR3 DNA is TGTGCCAGCAGCTTAGAAGGGACTAGCTCCTACAATGAGCAGTTCTTC. Amino acids: CASSLEGTSSYNEQFF. V usage is TRBV11-3 and J usage is TRBJ2-1; the match to TRBD2 covers 8 bases. V lost 0 bases and J lost 0; bases outside the gene matches: 1. There are 16 residues in the CDR3. Germline V lookup: CDR1 SGHNT, CDR2 YENEEA.

The DNA of the CDR3 is TGCGCCAGCAGCCAAGAGGGGACGGGACTAGCGTCCTACAATGAGCAGTTCTTC. Its translation: CASSQEGTGLASYNEQFF. V is TRBV4-3 and J is TRBJ2-1; 10 nucleotides match TRBD2. Germline V gene lookup returns CDR1 LGHNA and CDR2 YSLEER. J gave up 1 base and V 0 bases, and 6 bases lay outside the gene matches. CDR3 length: 18 residues.